This is a list of T cell receptor beta chains from one sample in a study of vaccination and CD4 T cells after COVID-19. For these TCRs, the target antigens are not known. TCRdb re-derived calls from the PCR reads in MiXCR, one entry per CDR3 protein. The sample includes a few thousand distinct CDR3 sequences, about 39% of them seen just once. The specimen was CD4+ T cells from blood, cultured in vitro. The receptors come from a human donor in good health. CDR3s include the opening cysteine and the closing phenylalanine or tryptophan. The D gene is left open where the match is weak. For some rows the clone size is stated as once, few or many, or as a class when expanded; others skip it.

size	V	D	J	DNA	CDR3
few	TRBV12-1	.	TRBJ1-2	TGTGCCAGCACGCCTCAACAAAAGGGCTACACCTTC	CASTPQQKGYTF
few	TRBV20-1	TRBD2	TRBJ2-3	TGCAGTGCTCCGCTGCGCGGGGGATCTAGCACAGATACGCAGTATTTT	CSAPLRGGSSTDTQYF
.	TRBV28	.	TRBJ1-1	TGTGCCAGCAGACTTGTGGGCACTGAAGCTTTCTTT	CASRLVGTEAFF
.	TRBV19	TRBD1	TRBJ1-6	TGTGCCAGTAGGACCCGGAGGACAGGACAGTCCTATAATTCACCCCTCCACTTT	CASRTRRTGQSYNSPLHF
.	TRBV19	.	TRBJ2-3	TGTGCCAGTAGTATGAGAGATACGCAGTATTTT	CASSMRDTQYF
few	TRBV19	.	TRBJ1-1	TGTGCCAGTAGAACGGATCAGGGTTACACTGAAGCTTTCTTT	CASRTDQGYTEAFF
few	TRBV7-9	.	TRBJ1-1	TGTGCCAGCAGTAACGGGCCCACTGAAGCTTTCTTT	CASSNGPTEAFF
few	TRBV5-6	.	TRBJ1-5	TGTGCCAGCAGCTCAGGGTTGGGTCAGCCCCAGCATTTT	CASSSGLGQPQHF
.	TRBV4-2	.	TRBJ1-2	TGTGCCAGCAGCCAAGATAGCCCCAGGGGATCGGCAAGCGGTGGCTACACCTTC	CASSQDSPRGSASGGYTF
.	TRBV10-1	.	TRBJ2-5	TGCGCCAGCCCCTCAGGGAGGGGGGAGACCCAGTACTTC	CASPSGRGETQYF
.	TRBV11-2	.	TRBJ1-5	TGTGCCAGCGCAATAGACAGAAATCAGCCCCAGCATTTT	CASAIDRNQPQHF